This paragraph reports one TCR beta chain. Original processing notes: Estimates of nucleated cell counts were drawn from the amplification of reference gene primers. The assay was immunoSEQ multiplex PCR, and TCRdb's table has in-frame clones only and misses some. The DNA gave D and trimming, while V, J and clone size come from that table. The profile covers under 250,000 clones, with 85% to 90% appearing a single time and under 4% taken by the ten largest. This CDR3 contains 14 residues. Germline loops: CDR1 SGHRS, CDR2 YFSETQ. V shed 1 base and J 5 bases; nucleotides not matched to a gene: 5. This specimen belongs to a study of blood T cell repertoires in COVID-19. Study summary: The United States, Italy and Spain provided the acute and convalescent COVID-19 samples.

Study members were between about 18 and 95 years old and lived in approximately 25 US regions. Participants had their cohort set by participant-reported clinical history. This chain joins TRBV5-1 and TRBJ2-5, with TRBD1 identical over 7 bases. The clonotype comes from a woman aged 18-29 years in a cohort exposed to, infected with or recovered from COVID-19 (not recorded which). Input material: PBMCs or T cells enriched from blood (not recorded which). This CDR3 reads CASSLSRGLETQYF. CDR3 nucleotide sequence: TGCGCCAGCAGCTTGAGTAGGGGGCTTGAGACCCAGTACTTC.